This TCR beta chain was captured by sequencing in a study of blood T cell repertoires in COVID-19. Study at large: Specimens from acute and convalescent COVID-19 originated in the United States, Italy and Spain. T cells, B-cell-depleted T cells, or PBMCs supplied cDNA or gDNA.

The CDR3 is 16 amino acids. This clone appeared once. Original handling: Amplification with reference gene primers provided the estimates of nucleated cell counts. Generated by immunoSEQ multiplex PCR, the TCRdb table keeps only in-frame clones and is missing some. From that table come the V and J calls and clone size; the DNA was used to work out D and trimming. Here the sample spans hundreds of thousands of clones, about 85% being singletons. The sequencing input was peripheral blood. The J gene is TRBJ2-5, the V gene TRBV12-2; TRBD1 was called by the table and not checked on the DNA. TRBV12-2 has pseudogene status. The sequence derives from a man in his 60s who had recovered from COVID-19. CDR3 amino acids: CASRPGTEGFLETQYF. The CDR3 DNA sequence: TGTGCAAGTCGCCCTGGGACAGAGGGTTTTTTAGAGACCCAGTACTTC.